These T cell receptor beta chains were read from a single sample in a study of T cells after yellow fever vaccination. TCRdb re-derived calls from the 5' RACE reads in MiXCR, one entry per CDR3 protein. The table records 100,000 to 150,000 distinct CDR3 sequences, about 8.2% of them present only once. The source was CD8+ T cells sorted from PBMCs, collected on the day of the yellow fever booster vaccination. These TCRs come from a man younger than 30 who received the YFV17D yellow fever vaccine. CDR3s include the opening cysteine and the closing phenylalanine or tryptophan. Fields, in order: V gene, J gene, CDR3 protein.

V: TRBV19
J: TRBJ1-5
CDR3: CASTLGGYSNQPQHF

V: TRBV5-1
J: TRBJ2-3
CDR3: CASSEGQLSTDTQYF

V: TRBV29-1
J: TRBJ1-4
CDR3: CSVWALGEKLFF

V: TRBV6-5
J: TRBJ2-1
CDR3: CASSFTSGGVGEQFF

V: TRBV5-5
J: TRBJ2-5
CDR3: CASSNGQGAWETQYF

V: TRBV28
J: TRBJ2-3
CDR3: CASSLRLRGLSFDTQYF

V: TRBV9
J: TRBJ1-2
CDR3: CASSAHTTGNYGYTF

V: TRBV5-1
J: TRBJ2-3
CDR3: CASSGASGARTDTQYF

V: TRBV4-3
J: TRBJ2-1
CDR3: CASSPGTPPYNEQFF

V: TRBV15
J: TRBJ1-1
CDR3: CATSRVKVNTEAFF

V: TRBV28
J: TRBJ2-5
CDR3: CASSKTGQETQYF

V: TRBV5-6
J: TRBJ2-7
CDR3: CASSLGDSEQYF

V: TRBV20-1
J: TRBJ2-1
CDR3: CSARDLGVAGGPLVNEQFF

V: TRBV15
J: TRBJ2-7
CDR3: CATKPAIGRTYEQYF

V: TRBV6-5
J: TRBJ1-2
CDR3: CASSYLVGGSNYGYTF

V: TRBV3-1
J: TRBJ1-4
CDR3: CASSQDLDATNEKLFF

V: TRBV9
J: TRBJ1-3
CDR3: CASSVGLGSGNTIYF

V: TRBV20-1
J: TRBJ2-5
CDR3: CSEGSLETQYF

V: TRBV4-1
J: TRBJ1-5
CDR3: CASSPDSSYSNQPQHF

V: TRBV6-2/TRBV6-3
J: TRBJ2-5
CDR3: CASRHPRVSDQETQYF

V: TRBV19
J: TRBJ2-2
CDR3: CASSRLHLSNTGELFF

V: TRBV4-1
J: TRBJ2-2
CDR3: CASSQVGGGELFF

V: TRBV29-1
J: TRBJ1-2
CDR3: CSVEVRTEYGYTF

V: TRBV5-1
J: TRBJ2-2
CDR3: CASSYRDRLTGELFF

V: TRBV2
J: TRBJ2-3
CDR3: CASSAGTGATDTQYF

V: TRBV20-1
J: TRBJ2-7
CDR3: CSASGGREQYF

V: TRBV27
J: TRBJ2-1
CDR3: CASSEAGWNEQFF

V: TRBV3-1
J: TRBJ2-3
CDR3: CASSQGAGEADTQYF

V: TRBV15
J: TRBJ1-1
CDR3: CATSRRQNTEAFF

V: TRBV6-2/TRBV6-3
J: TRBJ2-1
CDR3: CASSYPWLIYNEQFF

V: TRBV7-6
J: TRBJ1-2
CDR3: CASSPHPDRVTGYTF

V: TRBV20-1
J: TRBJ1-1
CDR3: CSAKRLANTEAFF

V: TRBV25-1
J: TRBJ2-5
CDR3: CASSDETQYF

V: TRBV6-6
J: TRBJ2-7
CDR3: CASSYPPTSGGTFEQYF

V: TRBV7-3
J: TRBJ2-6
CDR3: CASRPTATGDFGANVLTF

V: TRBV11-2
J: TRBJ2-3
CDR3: CASSIVGGVGFGLSDTQYF

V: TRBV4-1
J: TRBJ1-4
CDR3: CASSQEVVNEKLFF

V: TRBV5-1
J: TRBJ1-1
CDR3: CASSDPTGVRAEAFF

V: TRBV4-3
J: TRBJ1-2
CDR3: CASSQDRWGGFILGSYGYTF

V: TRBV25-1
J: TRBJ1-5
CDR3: CASKGPSSGQPQHF

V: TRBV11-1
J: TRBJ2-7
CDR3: CASSPRLTGSDEQYF

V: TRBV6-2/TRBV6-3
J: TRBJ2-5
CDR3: CASSYGGPETQYF

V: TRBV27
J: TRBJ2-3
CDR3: CASSLLGRSGTDTQYF

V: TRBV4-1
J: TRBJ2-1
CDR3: CASQSGGGSYNEQFF

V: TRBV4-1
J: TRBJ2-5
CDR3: CASSPWEGGETQYF

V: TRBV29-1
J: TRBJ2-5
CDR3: CSVVGQGVETQYF

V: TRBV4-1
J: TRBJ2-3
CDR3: CASSRLPFPQYF

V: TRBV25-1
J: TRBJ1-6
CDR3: CASSKTGLSPLHF

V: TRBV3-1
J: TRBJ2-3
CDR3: CASSQSGGTADTQYF

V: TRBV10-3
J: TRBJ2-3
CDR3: CAISEDSWDTQYF

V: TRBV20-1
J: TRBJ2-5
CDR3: CSARGLAGDQETQYF

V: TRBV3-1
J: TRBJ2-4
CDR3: CASSEKAELAKNIQYF

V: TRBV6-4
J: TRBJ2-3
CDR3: CASSDSSGGADTQYF

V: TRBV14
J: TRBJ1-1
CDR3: CASTGNTEAFF

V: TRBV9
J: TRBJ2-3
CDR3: CASSVGLAGGRSTDTQYF

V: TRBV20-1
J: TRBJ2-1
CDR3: CSADASGGASEQFF

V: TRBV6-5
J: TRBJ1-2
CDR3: CASSQGQGAVNYGYTF